This T cell receptor (beta chain) was obtained from a study of blood T cells in healthy people across ages. The study, taken as a whole, reports: Because sorting was not performed, PBMCs prevented conclusive naive versus antigen-experienced comparison.

Only a few counts were recorded for this clonotype. As yet, its antigen is unknown. Sample-barcoded 5' priming and a J-beta primer mix drove a second PCR of roughly 6 to 12 cycles. MiXCR, run by TCRdb on the 5' RACE reads, gives a single entry per CDR3 protein. The top ten clones hold approximately 19% of a sample with about 1,000,000 distinct CDR3 sequences, 45% of them seen once. Each donor supplied roughly 9 milliliters of peripheral blood. Per sample, at least 6 micrograms of total RNA were extracted. This receptor was identified in a woman aged 55 to 70 in good health. Sequenced input: blood.

The CDR3 region is CASSLGGRVNTEAFF. CDR3 DNA sequence: TGTGCCAGCAGCTTAGGAGGACGGGTGAACACTGAAGCTTTCTTT. The rearrangement joins TRBV7-2 to TRBJ1-1, with D unresolved. CDR1 is SGHTA, CDR2 FQGNSA, per germline. The ends were cut back, 1 base at V and 0 bases at J, with 9 bases in the middle. The CDR3 loop spans 15 amino acids.